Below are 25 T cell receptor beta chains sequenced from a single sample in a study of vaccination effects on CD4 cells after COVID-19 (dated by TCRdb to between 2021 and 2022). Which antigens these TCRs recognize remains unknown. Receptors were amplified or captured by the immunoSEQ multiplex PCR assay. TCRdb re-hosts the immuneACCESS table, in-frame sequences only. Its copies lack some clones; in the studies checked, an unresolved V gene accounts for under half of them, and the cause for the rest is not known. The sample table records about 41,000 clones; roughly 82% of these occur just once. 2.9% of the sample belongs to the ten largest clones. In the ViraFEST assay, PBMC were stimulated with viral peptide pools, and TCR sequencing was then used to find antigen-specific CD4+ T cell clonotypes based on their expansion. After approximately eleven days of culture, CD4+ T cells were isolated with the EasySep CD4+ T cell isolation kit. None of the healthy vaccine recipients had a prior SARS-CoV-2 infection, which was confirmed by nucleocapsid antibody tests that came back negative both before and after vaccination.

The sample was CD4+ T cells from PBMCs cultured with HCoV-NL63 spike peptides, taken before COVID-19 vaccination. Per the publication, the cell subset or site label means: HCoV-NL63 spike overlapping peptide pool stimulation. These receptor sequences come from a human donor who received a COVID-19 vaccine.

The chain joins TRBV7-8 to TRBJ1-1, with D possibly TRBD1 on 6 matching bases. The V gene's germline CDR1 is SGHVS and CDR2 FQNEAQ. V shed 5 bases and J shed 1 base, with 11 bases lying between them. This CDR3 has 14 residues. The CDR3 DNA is TGTGCCAGCAGCATACAGGGAGGGAACACTGAAGCTTTCTTT. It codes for CASSIQGGNTEAFF. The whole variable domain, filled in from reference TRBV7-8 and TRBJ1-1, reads GAGVSQSPRYKVAKRGQDVALRCDPISGHVSLFWYQQALGQGPEFLTYFQNEAQLDKSGLPSDRFFAERPEGSVSTLKIQRTQQEDSAVYLCASSIQGGNTEAFFGQGTRLTVV.

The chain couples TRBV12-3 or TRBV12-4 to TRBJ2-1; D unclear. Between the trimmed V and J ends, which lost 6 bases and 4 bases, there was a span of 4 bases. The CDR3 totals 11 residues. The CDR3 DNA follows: TGTGCCAGCAGAGATTACAATGAGCAGTTCTTC. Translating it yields CASRDYNEQFF.

As DNA, the CDR3 is TGCGCCAGCGGGATTCAGGGGACTGCTAACTATGGCTACACCTTC. Translated: CASGIQGTANYGYTF. V and J are TRBV4-1 and TRBJ1-2, with D perhaps matching TRBD1 (6 bases). The V end was cut by 8 bases, the J end by 0 bases, with 16 bases between. Per the germline V gene, CDR1 is MGHRA and CDR2 is YSYEKL. The CDR3 runs 15 residues.

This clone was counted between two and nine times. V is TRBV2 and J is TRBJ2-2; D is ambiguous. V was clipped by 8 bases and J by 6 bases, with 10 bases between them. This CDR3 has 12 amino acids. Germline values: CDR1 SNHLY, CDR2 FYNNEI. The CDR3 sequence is CASGGRSGELFF. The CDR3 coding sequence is TGTGCCAGCGGCGGCCGGTCCGGGGAGCTGTTTTTT.

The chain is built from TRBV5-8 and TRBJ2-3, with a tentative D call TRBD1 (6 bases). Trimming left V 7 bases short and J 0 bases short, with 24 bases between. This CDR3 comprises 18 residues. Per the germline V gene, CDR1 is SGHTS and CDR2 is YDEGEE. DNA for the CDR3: TGTGCCAGCCCCGAGGGGGTTGCAGCCACCGTAAGCACAGATACGCAGTATTTT. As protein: CASPEGVAATVSTDTQYF.

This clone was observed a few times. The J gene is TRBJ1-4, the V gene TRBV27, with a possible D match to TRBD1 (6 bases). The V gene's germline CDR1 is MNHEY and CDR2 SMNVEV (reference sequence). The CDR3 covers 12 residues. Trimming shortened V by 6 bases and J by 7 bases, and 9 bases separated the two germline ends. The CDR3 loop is CASRRTAEKLFF. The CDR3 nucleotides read TGTGCCAGCAGGAGGACAGCTGAAAAACTGTTTTTT.

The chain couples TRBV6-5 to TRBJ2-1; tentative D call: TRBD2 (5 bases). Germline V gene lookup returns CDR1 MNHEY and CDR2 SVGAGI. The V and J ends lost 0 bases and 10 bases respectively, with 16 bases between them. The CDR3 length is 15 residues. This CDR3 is CASSYSVGSRGEQFF. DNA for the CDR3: TGTGCCAGCAGTTACTCAGTGGGCTCCCGCGGGGAGCAGTTCTTC.

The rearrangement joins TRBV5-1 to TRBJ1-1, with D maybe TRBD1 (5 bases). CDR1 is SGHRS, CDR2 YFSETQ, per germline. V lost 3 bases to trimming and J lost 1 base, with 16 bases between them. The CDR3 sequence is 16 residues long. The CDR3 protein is CASSWEVRDPNTEAFF. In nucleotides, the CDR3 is TGCGCCAGCAGCTGGGAAGTCAGGGACCCGAACACTGAAGCTTTCTTT.

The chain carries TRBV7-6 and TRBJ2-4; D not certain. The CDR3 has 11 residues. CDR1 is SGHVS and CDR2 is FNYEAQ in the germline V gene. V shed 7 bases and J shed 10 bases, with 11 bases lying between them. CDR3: CASKVGQIQYF. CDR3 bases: TGTGCCAGCAAAGTAGGGCAGATTCAGTACTTC.

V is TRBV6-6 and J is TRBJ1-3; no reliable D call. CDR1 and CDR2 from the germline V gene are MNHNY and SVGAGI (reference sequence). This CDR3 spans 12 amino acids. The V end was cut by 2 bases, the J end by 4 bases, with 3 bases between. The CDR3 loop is CASSYQGNTIYF. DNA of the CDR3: TGTGCCAGCAGTTACCAGGGAAACACCATATATTTT.

This CDR3 reads CASSSPSGGASYNEQFF. Written as DNA, the CDR3 is TGTGCCAGTAGTAGCCCTAGCGGGGGGGCCTCCTACAATGAGCAGTTCTTC. This chain links TRBV19 with TRBJ2-1, with 12 nucleotides matching TRBD2. J was trimmed by 0 bases and V by 4 bases; bases with no gene match: 4. Germline loops: CDR1 LNHDA, CDR2 SQIVND (reference sequence). This CDR3 is 17 amino acids long.

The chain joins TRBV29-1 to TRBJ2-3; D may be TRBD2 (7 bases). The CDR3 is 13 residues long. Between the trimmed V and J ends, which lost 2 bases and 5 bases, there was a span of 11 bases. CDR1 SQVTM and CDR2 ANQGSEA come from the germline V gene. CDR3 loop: CSVEPGGRDTQYF. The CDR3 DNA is TGCAGCGTTGAACCGGGGGGCAGAGATACGCAGTATTTT.

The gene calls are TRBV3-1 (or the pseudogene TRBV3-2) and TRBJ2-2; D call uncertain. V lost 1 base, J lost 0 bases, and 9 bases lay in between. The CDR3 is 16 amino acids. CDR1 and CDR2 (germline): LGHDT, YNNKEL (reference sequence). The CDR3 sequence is CASSQGVPANTGELFF. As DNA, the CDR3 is TGTGCCAGCAGCCAAGGGGTCCCTGCGAACACCGGGGAGCTGTTTTTT.

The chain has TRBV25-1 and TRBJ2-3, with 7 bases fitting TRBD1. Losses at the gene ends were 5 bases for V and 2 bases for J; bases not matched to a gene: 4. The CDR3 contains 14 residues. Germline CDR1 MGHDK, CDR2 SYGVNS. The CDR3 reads CASSRQGATDTQYF. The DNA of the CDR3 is TGTGCCAGCAGTCGACAGGGTGCCACAGATACGCAGTATTTT. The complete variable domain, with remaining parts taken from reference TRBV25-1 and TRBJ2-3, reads EADIYQTPRYLVIGTGKKITLECSQTMGHDKMYWYQQDPGMELHLIHYSYGVNSTEKGDLSSESTVSRIRTEHFPLTLESARPSHTSQYLCASSRQGATDTQYFGPGTRLTVL.

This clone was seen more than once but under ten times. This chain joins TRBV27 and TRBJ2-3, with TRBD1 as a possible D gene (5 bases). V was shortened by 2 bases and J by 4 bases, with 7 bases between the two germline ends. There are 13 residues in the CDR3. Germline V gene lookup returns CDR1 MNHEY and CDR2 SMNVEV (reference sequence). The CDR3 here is CASSLSRADTQYF. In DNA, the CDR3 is TGTGCCAGCAGTTTAAGCAGGGCAGATACGCAGTATTTT.

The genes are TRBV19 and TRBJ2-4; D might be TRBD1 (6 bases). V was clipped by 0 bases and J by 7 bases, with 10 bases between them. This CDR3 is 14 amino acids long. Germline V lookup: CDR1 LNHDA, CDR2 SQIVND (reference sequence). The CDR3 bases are TGTGCCAGTAGTATAGAAAACAGGGAGAACATTCAGTACTTC. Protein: CASSIENRENIQYF.

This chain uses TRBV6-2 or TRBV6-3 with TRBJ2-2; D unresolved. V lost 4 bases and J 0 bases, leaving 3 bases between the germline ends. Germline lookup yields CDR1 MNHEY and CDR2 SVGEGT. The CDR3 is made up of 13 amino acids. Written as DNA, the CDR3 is TGTGCCAGCAGTTCCACGAACACCGGGGAGCTGTTTTTT. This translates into CASSSTNTGELFF.

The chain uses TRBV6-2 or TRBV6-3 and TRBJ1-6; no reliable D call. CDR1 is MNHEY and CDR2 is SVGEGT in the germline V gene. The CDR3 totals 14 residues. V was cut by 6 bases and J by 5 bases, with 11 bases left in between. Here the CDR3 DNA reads TGTGCCAGCAGGTACAACTGGGATAATTCACCCCTCCACTTT. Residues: CASRYNWDNSPLHF.

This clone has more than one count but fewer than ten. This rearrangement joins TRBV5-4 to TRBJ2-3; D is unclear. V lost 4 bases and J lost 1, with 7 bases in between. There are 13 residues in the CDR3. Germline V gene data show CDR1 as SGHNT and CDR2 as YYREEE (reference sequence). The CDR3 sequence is CASSDAGTDTQYF. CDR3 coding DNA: TGTGCCAGCAGCGACGCGGGCACAGATACGCAGTATTTT.

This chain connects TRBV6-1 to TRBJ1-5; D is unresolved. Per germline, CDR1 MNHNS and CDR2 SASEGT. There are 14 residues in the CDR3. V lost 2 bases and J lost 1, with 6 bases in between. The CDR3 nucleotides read TGTGCCAGCAGTGAACAGGCCAGCAATCAGCCCCAGCATTTT. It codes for CASSEQASNQPQHF.

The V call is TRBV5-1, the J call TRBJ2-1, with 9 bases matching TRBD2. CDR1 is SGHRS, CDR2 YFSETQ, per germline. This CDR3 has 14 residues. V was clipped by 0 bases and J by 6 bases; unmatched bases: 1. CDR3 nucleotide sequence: TGCGCCAGCAGCTTGGAAGCGGGGGGCAATGAGCAGTTCTTC. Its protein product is CASSLEAGGNEQFF. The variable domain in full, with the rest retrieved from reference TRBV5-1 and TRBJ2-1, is KAGVTQTPRYLIKTRGQQVTLSCSPISGHRSVSWYQQTPGQGLQFLFEYFSETQRNKGNFPGRFSGRQFSNSRSEMNVSTLELGDSALYLCASSLEAGGNEQFFGPGTRLTVL.

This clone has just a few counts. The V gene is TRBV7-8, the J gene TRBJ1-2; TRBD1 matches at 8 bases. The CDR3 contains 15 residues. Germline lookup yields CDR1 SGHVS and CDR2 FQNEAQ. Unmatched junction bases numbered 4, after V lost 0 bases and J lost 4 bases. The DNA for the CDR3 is TGTGCCAGCAGCTTAGCCGGTGGACAGGGCTATGGCTACACCTTC. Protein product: CASSLAGGQGYGYTF. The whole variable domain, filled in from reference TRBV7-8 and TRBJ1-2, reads GAGVSQSPRYKVAKRGQDVALRCDPISGHVSLFWYQQALGQGPEFLTYFQNEAQLDKSGLPSDRFFAERPEGSVSTLKIQRTQQEDSAVYLCASSLAGGQGYGYTFGSGTRLTVV.

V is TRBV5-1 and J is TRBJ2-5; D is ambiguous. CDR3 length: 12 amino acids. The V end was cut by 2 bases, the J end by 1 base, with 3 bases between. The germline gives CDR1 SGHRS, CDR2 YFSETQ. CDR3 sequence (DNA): TGCGCCAGCAGCTTTTCCCAAGAGACCCAGTACTTC. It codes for CASSFSQETQYF. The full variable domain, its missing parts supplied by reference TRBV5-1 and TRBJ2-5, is KAGVTQTPRYLIKTRGQQVTLSCSPISGHRSVSWYQQTPGQGLQFLFEYFSETQRNKGNFPGRFSGRQFSNSRSEMNVSTLELGDSALYLCASSFSQETQYFGPGTRLLVL.

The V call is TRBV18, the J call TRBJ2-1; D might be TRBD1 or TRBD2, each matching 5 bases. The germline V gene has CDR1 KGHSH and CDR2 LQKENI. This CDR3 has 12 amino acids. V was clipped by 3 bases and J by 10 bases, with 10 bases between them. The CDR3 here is CASSPGVQEQFF. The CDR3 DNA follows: TGTGCCAGCTCACCGGGGGTCCAGGAGCAGTTCTTC.

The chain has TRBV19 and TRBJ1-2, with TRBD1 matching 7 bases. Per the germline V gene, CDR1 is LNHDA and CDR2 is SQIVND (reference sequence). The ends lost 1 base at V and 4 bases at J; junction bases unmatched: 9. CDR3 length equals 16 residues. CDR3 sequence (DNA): TGTGCCAGTAGTATAGGTAAAGGACCAGGGGGCTATGGCTACACCTTC. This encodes CASSIGKGPGGYGYTF.